The rows below give T cell receptor beta chains drawn from one sample of a study of blood T cell repertoires in COVID-19. Using immunoSEQ multiplex PCR, the repertoire was profiled, and TCRdb retains in-frame clones only, with some absent. The sample includes 110,000 to 150,000 clones, approximately 84% seen only once; the top ten take approximately 40%. Sequenced sample: peripheral blood. The receptors here all came from a human donor in a cohort sampled during active COVID-19. Both conserved end residues are part of each CDR3. A D gene is named only where the DNA matches it firmly. For some rows the clone size is stated as once, few or many, or as a class when expanded; others skip it.

d_gene	abundance	v_gene	j_gene	CDR3nt	CDR3aa
TRBD1	-	TRBV19	TRBJ2-3	TGTGCCAGTAGTTCACAGGGGGTGGCTAGCACAGATACGCAGTATTTT	CASSSQGVASTDTQYF
TRBD2	-	TRBV3-1/TRBV3-2	TRBJ2-3	TGTGCCAGCAGCCAAGATAGCGGAACGGGGGGAGATACGCAGTATTTT	CASSQDSGTGGDTQYF
-	-	TRBV4-3	TRBJ1-1	TGCGCCAGCAGCCAAGAAGTCGGTACGGAGGGATGGGGCACTGAAGCTTTCTTT	CASSQEVGTEGWGTEAFF
-	-	TRBV20-1	TRBJ2-5	TGCAGTGCTGCAGGGGCGGAGACCCAGTACTTC	CSAAGAETQYF
TRBD1	-	TRBV9	TRBJ1-3	TGTGCCAGCAGCGTAGACGACAGGGGTAACACCATATATTTT	CASSVDDRGNTIYF
TRBD1	few	TRBV27	TRBJ2-1	TGTGCCAGCAGTTCCTGGGACAGGGGGTCTAATGAGCAGTTCTTC	CASSSWDRGSNEQFF
-	-	TRBV5-1	TRBJ2-1	TGCGCCAGCAGCTTGAGCAACTCCTACAATGAGCAGTTCTTC	CASSLSNSYNEQFF
TRBD2	-	TRBV4-3	TRBJ2-2	TGCGCCAGCAGCCAAGAACCACTAGCGGGAGTGTCCGGGGAGCTGTTTTTT	CASSQEPLAGVSGELFF
TRBD1	-	TRBV14	TRBJ1-1	TGTGCCAGCAGCCGACAGGGGTGGTTTACTGAAGCTTTCTTT	CASSRQGWFTEAFF
TRBD2	-	TRBV7-3	TRBJ2-1	TGTGCCAGCAGCTCACATCCGACTAGCGGAGAGCAGTTCTTC	CASSSHPTSGEQFF
-	-	TRBV7-6	TRBJ2-5	TGTGCCAGCAGCTTCTCTTCAGGGTTATCGCAAGAGACCCAGTACTTC	CASSFSSGLSQETQYF
-	-	TRBV6-5	TRBJ1-6	TGTGCCGCCGCCGGCAGGGTCGGCTCACCCCTCCACTTT	CAAAGRVGSPLHF
-	-	TRBV5-4	TRBJ2-2	TGTGCCAGCAGCTCCCGGACAGTGACGAACACCGGGGAGCTGTTTTTT	CASSSRTVTNTGELFF
TRBD1	-	TRBV19	TRBJ1-6	TGTGCCAGTAGTACCGGGACAGACTCACCCCTCCACTTT	CASSTGTDSPLHF
TRBD2	-	TRBV15	TRBJ2-3	TGTGCCACCAGCAGGGGACTACCCACAGATACGCAGTATTTT	CATSRGLPTDTQYF
-	-	TRBV11-3	TRBJ2-1	TGTGCCAGCAGCCCCAGCCGGGGAAATGAGCAGTTCTTC	CASSPSRGNEQFF
-	-	TRBV3-1/TRBV3-2	TRBJ1-2	TGTGCCAGCAGCCAAGGGCGGGTCTATGGCTACACCTTC	CASSQGRVYGYTF